The rows below give T cell receptor beta chains drawn from one sample of a study of post-analysis software for immune sequencing data. Via MiXCR, TCRdb re-called the PCR reads, giving one row per CDR3 protein. The repertoire holds about 820,000 distinct CDR3 sequences, with approximately 53% as singletons. Sample: blood. The receptor source for this set is a girl aged 5 to 17 with multiple sclerosis. Each CDR3 is given with its conserved first and last residue. D genes are given only for firm matches. A clone size is listed for some rows: how often the clone was seen (once, few, many), or a class if it is expanded.

>NA|TRBD2|TRBV3-1|19|TRBJ2-5
TGTGCCAGCAGCCAAGATGGGCTAGCGGGAGGACCAAACCAAGAGACCCAGTACTTC
CASSQDGLAGGPNQETQYF
>many|NA|TRBV29-1|11|TRBJ2-7
TGCAGCGTCGCAACATCCTACGAGCAGTACTTC
CSVATSYEQYF
>NA|NA|TRBV7-2|15|TRBJ2-1
TGTGCCAGCAGCTCTGGGACTGCCCGGACCTACGAGCAGTTCTTC
CASSSGTARTYEQFF
>NA|TRBD2|TRBV6-5|15|TRBJ2-3
TGTGCCAGCGGAGGGACTAGCGGGACCACAGATACGCAGTATTTT
CASGGTSGTTDTQYF
>NA|NA|TRBV5-1|14|TRBJ1-1
TGCGCCAGCAGCCAAAATCTACAGAACACTGAAGCTTTCTTT
CASSQNLQNTEAFF
>once|TRBD2|TRBV29-1|15|TRBJ2-1
TGCAGCGCACTCAGACTAGCGGTCTCCTACAATGAGCAGTTCTTC
CSALRLAVSYNEQFF
>NA|NA|TRBV7-2|14|TRBJ2-3
TGTGCCAGCAGCTTAGAAATATCCGGAGATACGCAGTATTTT
CASSLEISGDTQYF
>NA|NA|TRBV7-8|14|TRBJ2-5
TGTGCCAGCAGCTTAGCCAGAGAAAGGGAGACCCAGTACTTC
CASSLARERETQYF
>NA|TRBD2|TRBV20-1|15|TRBJ2-1
TGCAGTGCTAGCAGGGGACTAGCGGGGGGGCATGAGCAGTTCTTC
CSASRGLAGGHEQFF
>NA|NA|TRBV7-9|14|TRBJ2-7
TGTGCCAGCAGCAATGACGGGATTACCTACGAGCAGTACTTC
CASSNDGITYEQYF